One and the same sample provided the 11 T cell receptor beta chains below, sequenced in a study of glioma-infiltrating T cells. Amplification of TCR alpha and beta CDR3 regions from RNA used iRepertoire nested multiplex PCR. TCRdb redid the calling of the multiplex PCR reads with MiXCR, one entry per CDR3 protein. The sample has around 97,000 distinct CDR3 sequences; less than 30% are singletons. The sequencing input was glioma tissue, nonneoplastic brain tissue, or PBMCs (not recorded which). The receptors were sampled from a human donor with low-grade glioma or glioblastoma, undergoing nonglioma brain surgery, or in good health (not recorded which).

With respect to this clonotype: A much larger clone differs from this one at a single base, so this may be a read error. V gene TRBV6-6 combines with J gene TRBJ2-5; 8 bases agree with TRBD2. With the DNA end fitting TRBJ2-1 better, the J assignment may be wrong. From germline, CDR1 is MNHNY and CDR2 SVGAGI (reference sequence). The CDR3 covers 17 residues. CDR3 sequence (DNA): TGTGCCAGCAGCATTACCACCTTAGCGGGGCCCTACAATGAGCAGTTCTTC. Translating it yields CASSITTLAGPYNEQFF.

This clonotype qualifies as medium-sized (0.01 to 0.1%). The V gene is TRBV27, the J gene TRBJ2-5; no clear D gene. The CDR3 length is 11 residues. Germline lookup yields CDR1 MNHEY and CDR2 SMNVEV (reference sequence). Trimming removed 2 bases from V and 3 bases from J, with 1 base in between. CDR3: CASSLEETQYF. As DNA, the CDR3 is TGTGCCAGCAGTTTAGAAGAGACCCAGTACTTC.

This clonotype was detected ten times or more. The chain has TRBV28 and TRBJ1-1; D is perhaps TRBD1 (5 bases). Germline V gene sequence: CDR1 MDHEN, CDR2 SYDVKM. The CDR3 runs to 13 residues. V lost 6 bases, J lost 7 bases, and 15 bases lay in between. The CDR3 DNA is TGTGCCAGCAGGGGGACCGGACGGATTGAAGCTTTCTTT. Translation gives CASRGTGRIEAFF.

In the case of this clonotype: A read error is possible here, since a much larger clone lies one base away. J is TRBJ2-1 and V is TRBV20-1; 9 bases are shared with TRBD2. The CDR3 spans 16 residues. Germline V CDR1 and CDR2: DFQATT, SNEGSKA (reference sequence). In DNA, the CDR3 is TGCAGTGCGGCACGACTCGGAGCGGGGGGCCTTAATGGGCAGTTCTTC. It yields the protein CSAARLGAGGLNGQFF.

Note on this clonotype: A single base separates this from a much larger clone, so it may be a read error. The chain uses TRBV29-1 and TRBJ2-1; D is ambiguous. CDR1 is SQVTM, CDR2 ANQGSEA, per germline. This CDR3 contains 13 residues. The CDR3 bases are TGCAGCGTTGTAGCCAGCTCCTACAATGAGCAGTCCTTC. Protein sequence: CSVVASSYNEQSF.

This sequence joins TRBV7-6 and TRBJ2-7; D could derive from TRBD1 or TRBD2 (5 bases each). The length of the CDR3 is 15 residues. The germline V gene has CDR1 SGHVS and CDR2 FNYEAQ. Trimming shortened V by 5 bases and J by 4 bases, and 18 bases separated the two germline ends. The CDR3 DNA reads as TGTGCCAGCAGCCGAAGCCTCTCGAGGGGTTACGAGCAGTACTTC. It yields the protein CASSRSLSRGYEQYF.

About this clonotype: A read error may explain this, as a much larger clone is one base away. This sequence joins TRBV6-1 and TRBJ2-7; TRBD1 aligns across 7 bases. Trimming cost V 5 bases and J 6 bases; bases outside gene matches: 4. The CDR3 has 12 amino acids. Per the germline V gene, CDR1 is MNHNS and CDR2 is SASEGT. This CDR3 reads CASSSHRGEQYF. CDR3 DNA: TGTGCCAGCAGTTCCCACAGGGGCGAGCAGTACTTC.

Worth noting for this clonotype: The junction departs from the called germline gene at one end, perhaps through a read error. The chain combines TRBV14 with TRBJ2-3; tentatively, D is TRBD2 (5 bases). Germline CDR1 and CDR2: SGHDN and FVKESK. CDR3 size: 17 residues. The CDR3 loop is CASSQDRSPSSTDTHYF. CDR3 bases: TGTGCCAGCAGCCAAGATAGGAGCCCATCTAGCACAGATACGCATTATTTT. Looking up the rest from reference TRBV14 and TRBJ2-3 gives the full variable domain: EAGVTQFPSHSVIEKGQTVTLRCDPISGHDNLYWYRRVMGKEIKFLLHFVKESKQDESGMPNNRFLAERTGGTYSTLKVQPAELEDSGVYFCASSQDRSPSSTDTHYFGPGTRLTVL.

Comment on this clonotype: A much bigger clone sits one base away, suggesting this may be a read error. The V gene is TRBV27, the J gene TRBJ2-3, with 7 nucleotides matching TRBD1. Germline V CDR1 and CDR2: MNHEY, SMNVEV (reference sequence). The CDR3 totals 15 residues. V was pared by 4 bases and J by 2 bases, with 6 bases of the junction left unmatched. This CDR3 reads CASSYRRGTTDTQYF. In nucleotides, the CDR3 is TGTGCCAGCAGTTATCGCAGGGGGACCACAGATACGCAGTATTTT.

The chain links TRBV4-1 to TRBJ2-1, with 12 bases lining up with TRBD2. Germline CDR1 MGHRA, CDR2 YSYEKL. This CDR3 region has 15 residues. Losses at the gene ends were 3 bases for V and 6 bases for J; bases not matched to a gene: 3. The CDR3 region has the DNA TGCGCCAGCAGCCATGGGACTAGCGGGCGCAATGAGCAGTTCTTC. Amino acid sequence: CASSHGTSGRNEQFF.

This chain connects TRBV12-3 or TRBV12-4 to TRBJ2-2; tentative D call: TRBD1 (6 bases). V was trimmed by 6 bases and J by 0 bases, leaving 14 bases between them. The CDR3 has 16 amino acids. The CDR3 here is CASRPPQGSNTGELFF. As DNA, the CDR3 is TGTGCCAGCAGGCCCCCACAGGGATCGAACACCGGGGAGCTGTTTTTT.